What follows are 20 T cell receptor beta chains derived from one specimen sequenced in a study of OX40 agonist ivuxolimab in advanced cancers. Profiled with immunoSEQ multiplex PCR; TCRdb holds only in-frame clones, not every one. Found here are 75,000 to 90,000 clones, around 91% of them singletons; the top ten hold 2.5% to 3.5%. Material: CD4+ or CD8+ T cells sorted from blood, obtained in a trial of the OX40 agonist ivuxolimab. The receptors shown here come from an adult with an advanced solid tumor such as melanoma, head and neck, liver or kidney cancer.

The V gene is TRBV7-9, the J gene TRBJ2-7, with 9 bases matching TRBD2. Germline V gene lookup returns CDR1 SEHNR and CDR2 FQNEAQ (reference sequence). The CDR3 is 14 residues long. V gave up 7 bases and J gave up 2 bases; unmatched junction bases: 6. CDR3 nucleotides: TGTGCCAGCAAAGGACTAGCGCGACCCTACGAGCAGTACTTC. Its protein product is CASKGLARPYEQYF.

The genes are TRBV27 and TRBJ1-5, with no clear D. Germline lookup yields CDR1 MNHEY and CDR2 SMNVEV (reference sequence). This CDR3 comprises 14 residues. V lost 5 bases, J lost 6 bases, and 14 bases lay in between. The CDR3 loop is CASSARRTVQPQHF. The CDR3 coding sequence is TGTGCCAGCAGTGCAAGGAGGACGGTTCAGCCCCAGCATTTT.

V usage is TRBV15 and J usage is TRBJ1-3; no reliable D call. CDR3 size: 14 residues. Deletions cut 5 bases from V and 3 bases from J, with 11 bases between. Germline V gene sequence: CDR1 LNHNV, CDR2 YYDKDF (reference sequence). CDR3 loop: CATSGRLGGNTIYF. CDR3 sequence (DNA): TGTGCCACCAGCGGACGATTGGGTGGAAACACCATATATTTT.

The table lists this clone with a count of one. This chain joins TRBV7-9 and TRBJ1-1; D call uncertain. This CDR3 has 14 amino acids. Germline V CDR1 and CDR2: SEHNR, FQNEAQ (reference sequence). Trimming removed 3 bases at V and 1 base at J, with 9 bases between. The CDR3 region is CASSFGGANTEAFF. The DNA of the CDR3 is TGTGCCAGCAGCTTTGGTGGCGCGAACACTGAAGCTTTCTTT.

The chain combines TRBV5-1 with TRBJ2-2; TRBD1 aligns across 7 bases. The CDR3 sequence is 16 residues long. J was trimmed by 6 bases and V by 2 bases; bases with no gene match: 10. From germline, CDR1 is SGHRS and CDR2 YFSETQ. The CDR3 protein is CASSLLLQGTSGELFF. CDR3 coding DNA: TGCGCCAGCAGCTTACTACTACAGGGGACCTCCGGGGAGCTGTTTTTT. The variable domain in full, with the rest retrieved from reference TRBV5-1 and TRBJ2-2, is KAGVTQTPRYLIKTRGQQVTLSCSPISGHRSVSWYQQTPGQGLQFLFEYFSETQRNKGNFPGRFSGRQFSNSRSEMNVSTLELGDSALYLCASSLLLQGTSGELFFGEGSRLTVL.

This chain uses TRBV6-1 with TRBJ2-2, with TRBD2 as a possible D gene (6 bases). V lost 0 bases to trimming and J lost 5 bases, with 13 bases between them. Germline CDR1 and CDR2: MNHNS and SASEGT. This CDR3 has 16 residues. CDR3 residues: CASSEARGLWTGELFF. Here the CDR3 DNA reads TGTGCCAGCAGTGAAGCGCGGGGCTTATGGACCGGGGAGCTGTTTTTT.

J is TRBJ1-2 and V is TRBV15; D is uncertain. CDR1 LNHNV and CDR2 YYDKDF come from the germline V gene (reference sequence). Trimming took 0 bases from V and 0 from J, leaving 8 bases between them. CDR3 size: 15 residues. The CDR3 DNA follows: TGTGCCACCAGCAGAGAGTTGACCTCTAACTATGGCTACACCTTC. This gives the protein CATSRELTSNYGYTF.

The chain carries TRBV2 and TRBJ2-7; maybe TRBD1 (5 bases). The V end lost 8 bases, the J end lost 2 bases, and 13 bases lay between the germline ends. Germline V CDR1 and CDR2: SNHLY, FYNNEI. The CDR3 length is 13 residues. The CDR3 here is CASLTDTAYEQYF. The CDR3 DNA reads as TGTGCCAGCCTTACGGACACAGCCTACGAGCAGTACTTC. The full variable domain, with the rest looked up from reference TRBV2 and TRBJ2-7, is EPEVTQTPSHQVTQMGQEVILRCVPISNHLYFYWYRQILGQKVEFLVSFYNNEISEKSEIFDDQFSVERPDGSNFTLKIRSTKLEDSAMYFCASLTDTAYEQYFGPGTRLTVT.

The gene calls are TRBV10-1 and TRBJ2-7, with no clear D. Trimming pared 3 bases from V and 6 bases from J, leaving 0 bases between. This CDR3 is 9 amino acids long. Germline-derived CDR1 and CDR2 are WNHNN and SYGVQD (reference sequence). The CDR3 DNA reads as TGCGCCAGCAGTGACGAGCAGTACTTC. The encoded protein is CASSDEQYF.

The chain uses TRBV13 and TRBJ2-6; no clear D gene. The germline V gene encodes CDR1 PRHDT and CDR2 FYEKMQ (reference sequence). The CDR3 sequence is 14 residues long. The V and J ends lost 5 bases and 0 bases respectively, with 5 bases between them. The CDR3 DNA reads TGTGCCAGCAGCCCCCCCTCTGGGGCCAACGTCCTGACTTTC. Its translation: CASSPPSGANVLTF.

The chain couples TRBV28 to TRBJ1-5, with a weak D call TRBD1 (6 bases). The CDR3 runs 15 residues. Per germline, CDR1 MDHEN and CDR2 SYDVKM. Trimming removed 3 bases from V and 4 bases from J, with 13 bases in between. The CDR3 DNA is TGTGCCAGCAGTTTCCCAGGGGAGGGAAATCAGCCCCAGCATTTT. Translating gives CASSFPGEGNQPQHF.

The chain is built from TRBV6-5 and TRBJ2-2, with 9 bases fitting TRBD2. Germline loops: CDR1 MNHEY, CDR2 SVGAGI. The J segment lost 7 bases and the V segment lost 7 bases, leaving 4 bases of the junction unmatched. The CDR3 is 13 amino acids. The CDR3 coding sequence is TGTGCCAGCAAGCTGCGGGGGGGCGGGGAGCTGTTTTTT. Translated: CASKLRGGGELFF.

The CDR3: CASRIGTAHSPLHF. The CDR3 DNA sequence: TGTGCCAGTAGGATCGGGACAGCCCATTCACCCCTCCACTTT. The rearrangement uses TRBV19 and TRBJ1-6; 7 bases fit TRBD1. The junction had 7 bases not matched to a gene; V was cut back by 6 bases and J by 8 bases. This CDR3 has 14 amino acids. Germline V gene data show CDR1 as LNHDA and CDR2 as SQIVND (reference sequence).

The chain carries TRBV19 and TRBJ1-5; no reliable D call. The length of the CDR3 is 16 residues. The V end lost 0 bases, the J end lost 1 base, and 10 bases lay between the germline ends. Germline CDR1 and CDR2: LNHDA and SQIVND (reference sequence). CDR3: CASSIEAGGSNQPQHF. DNA for the CDR3: TGTGCCAGTAGTATAGAGGCAGGAGGAAGCAATCAGCCCCAGCATTTT.

This clone was picked up a small number of times. The rearrangement links TRBV30 to TRBJ1-2, with D unclear. There are 12 residues in the CDR3. Trimming left V 1 base short and J 1 base short, with 4 bases between. Germline CDR1 is GTSNPN and CDR2 is SVGIG (reference sequence). The CDR3 sequence is CAWSGVNYGYTF. In DNA, the CDR3 is TGTGCCTGGAGTGGGGTTAACTATGGCTACACCTTC.

This rearrangement joins TRBV6-1 to TRBJ2-1; D unresolved. The V end lost 5 bases, the J end lost 6 bases, and 11 bases lay between the germline ends. CDR1 and CDR2 (germline): MNHNS, SASEGT. There are 13 residues in the CDR3. DNA of the CDR3: TGTGCCAGCAGTTCAAGGGCCCCCAATGAGCAGTTCTTC. Its protein is CASSSRAPNEQFF.

The chain recombines TRBV5-6 with TRBJ2-7, with 9 bases that match TRBD1. This CDR3 contains 14 residues. Germline assignment: CDR1 SGHDT and CDR2 YYEEEE. V was clipped by 4 bases and J by 3 bases; unmatched bases: 5. CDR3 nucleotides: TGTGCCAGCAGCCGACCGGGACAGGGCTACGAGCAGTACTTC. Protein sequence: CASSRPGQGYEQYF.

The CDR3 bases are TGTGCCAGCAGCCCCCGTGGGAGGGGTATGGAAGAGACCCAGTACTTC. It specifies CASSPRGRGMEETQYF. This chain links TRBV4-2 with TRBJ2-5, with 7 bases that match TRBD2. CDR1 is LGHNA and CDR2 is YNFKEQ in the germline V gene. The CDR3 consists of 16 residues. Trimming at V came to 4 bases and at J to 3 bases, leaving 11 bases not matched to a gene.

The chain uses TRBV18 and TRBJ1-2; the D gene is possibly TRBD1 (5 bases). V lost 3 bases and J 5 bases, leaving 19 bases between the germline ends. Germline V CDR1 and CDR2: KGHSH, LQKENI. The CDR3 has 16 residues. The CDR3 DNA sequence: TGTGCCAGCTCACCTACTGACGCATGGGACCGTTATGGCTACACCTTC. It specifies CASSPTDAWDRYGYTF. Full variable domain (outside the CDR3, taken from reference TRBV18 and TRBJ1-2): NAGVMQNPRHLVRRRGQEARLRCSPMKGHSHVYWYRQLPEEGLKFMVYLQKENIIDESGMPKERFSAEFPKEGPSILRIQQVVRGDSAAYFCASSPTDAWDRYGYTFGSGTRLTVV.

The CDR3 DNA follows: TGTGCCAGTACCTCGAGGGGGCGCTTGGACGGGGAGCTGTTTTTT. Its protein product is CASTSRGRLDGELFF. V gene TRBV19 combines with J gene TRBJ2-2; TRBD1 matches 7 bases. Trimming took 7 bases from V and 7 from J; bases not matched to a gene: 12. The germline CDR1 and CDR2 sequences are LNHDA and SQIVND (reference sequence). CDR3 size: 15 residues.